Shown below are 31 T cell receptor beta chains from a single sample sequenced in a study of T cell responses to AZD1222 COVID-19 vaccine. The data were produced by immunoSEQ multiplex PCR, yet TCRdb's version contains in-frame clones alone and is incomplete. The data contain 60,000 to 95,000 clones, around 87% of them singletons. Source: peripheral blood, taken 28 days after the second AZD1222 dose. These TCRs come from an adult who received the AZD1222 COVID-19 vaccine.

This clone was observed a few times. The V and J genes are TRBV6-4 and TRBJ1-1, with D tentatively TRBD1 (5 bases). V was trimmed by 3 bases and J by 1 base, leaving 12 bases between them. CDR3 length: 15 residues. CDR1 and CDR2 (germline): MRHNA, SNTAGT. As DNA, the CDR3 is TGTGCCAGCAGTGAGCGGGGCGAAGGGAACACTGAAGCTTTCTTT. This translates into CASSERGEGNTEAFF.

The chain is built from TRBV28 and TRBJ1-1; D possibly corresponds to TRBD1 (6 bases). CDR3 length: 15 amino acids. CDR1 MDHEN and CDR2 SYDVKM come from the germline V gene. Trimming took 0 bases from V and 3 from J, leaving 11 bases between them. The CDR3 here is CASSLWGGGHTEAFF. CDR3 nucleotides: TGTGCCAGCAGTTTATGGGGAGGGGGTCACACTGAAGCTTTCTTT.

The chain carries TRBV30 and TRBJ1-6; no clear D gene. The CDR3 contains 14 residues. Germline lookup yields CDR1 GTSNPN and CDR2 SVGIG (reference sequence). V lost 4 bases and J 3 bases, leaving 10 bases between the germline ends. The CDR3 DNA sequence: TGTGCCTGGATTGACCGTCTCTATAATTCACCCCTCCACTTT. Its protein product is CAWIDRLYNSPLHF. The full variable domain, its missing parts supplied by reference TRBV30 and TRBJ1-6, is SQTIHQWPATLVQPVGSPLSLECTVEGTSNPNLYWYRQAAGRGLQLLFYSVGIGQISSEVPQNLSASRPQDRQFILSSKKLLLSDSGFYLCAWIDRLYNSPLHFGNGTRLTVT.

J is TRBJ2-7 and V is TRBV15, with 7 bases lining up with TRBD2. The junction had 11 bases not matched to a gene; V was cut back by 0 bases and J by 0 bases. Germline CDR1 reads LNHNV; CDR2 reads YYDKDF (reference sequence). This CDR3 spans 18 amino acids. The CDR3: CATSRDGGPSGSSYEQYF. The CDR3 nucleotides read TGTGCCACCAGCAGAGATGGGGGTCCTAGCGGTAGCTCCTACGAGCAGTACTTC.

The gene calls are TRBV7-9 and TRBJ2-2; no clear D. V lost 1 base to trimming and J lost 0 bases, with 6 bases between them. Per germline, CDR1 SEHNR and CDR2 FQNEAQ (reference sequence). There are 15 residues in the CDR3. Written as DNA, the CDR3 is TGTGCCAGCAGCTTAGGGCAGGCGAACACCGGGGAGCTGTTTTTT. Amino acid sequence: CASSLGQANTGELFF.

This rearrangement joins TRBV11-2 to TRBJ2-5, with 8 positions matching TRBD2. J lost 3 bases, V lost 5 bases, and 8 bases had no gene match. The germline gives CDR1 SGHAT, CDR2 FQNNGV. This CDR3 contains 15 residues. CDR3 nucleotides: TGTGCCAGCAGCGATAGCGGGACTATCAAAGAGACCCAGTACTTC. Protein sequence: CASSDSGTIKETQYF.

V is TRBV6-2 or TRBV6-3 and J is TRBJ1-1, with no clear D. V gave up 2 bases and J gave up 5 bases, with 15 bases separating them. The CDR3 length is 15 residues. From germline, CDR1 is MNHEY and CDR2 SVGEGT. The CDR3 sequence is CASSYDPDSRTEAFF. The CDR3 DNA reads TGTGCCAGCAGTTACGATCCGGATTCTAGAACTGAAGCTTTCTTT.

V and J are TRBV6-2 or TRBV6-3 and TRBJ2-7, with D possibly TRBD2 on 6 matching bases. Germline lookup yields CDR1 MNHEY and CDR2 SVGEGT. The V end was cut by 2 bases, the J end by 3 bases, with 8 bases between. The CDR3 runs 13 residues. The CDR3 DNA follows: TGTGCCAGCAGTTACCGGGACTTCTACGAGCAGTACTTC. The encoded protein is CASSYRDFYEQYF.

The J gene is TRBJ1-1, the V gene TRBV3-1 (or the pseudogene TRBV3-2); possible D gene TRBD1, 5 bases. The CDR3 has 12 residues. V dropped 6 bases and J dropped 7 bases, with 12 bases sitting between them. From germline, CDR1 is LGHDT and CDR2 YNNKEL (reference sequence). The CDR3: CASSYGRDEAFF. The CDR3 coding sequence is TGTGCCAGCAGTTACGGCAGGGATGAAGCTTTCTTT.

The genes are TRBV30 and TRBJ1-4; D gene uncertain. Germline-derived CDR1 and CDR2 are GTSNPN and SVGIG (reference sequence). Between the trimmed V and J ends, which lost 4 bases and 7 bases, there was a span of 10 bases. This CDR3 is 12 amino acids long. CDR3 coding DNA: TGTGCCTGGAAAATTGGTGGTGAAAAACTGTTTTTT. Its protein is CAWKIGGEKLFF.

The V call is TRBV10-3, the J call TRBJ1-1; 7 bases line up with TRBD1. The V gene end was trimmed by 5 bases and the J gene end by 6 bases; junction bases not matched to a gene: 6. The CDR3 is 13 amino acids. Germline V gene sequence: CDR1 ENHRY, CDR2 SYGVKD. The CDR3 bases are TGTGCCATCAGTCGACAGGGCATGGCTGAAGCTTTCTTT. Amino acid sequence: CAISRQGMAEAFF.

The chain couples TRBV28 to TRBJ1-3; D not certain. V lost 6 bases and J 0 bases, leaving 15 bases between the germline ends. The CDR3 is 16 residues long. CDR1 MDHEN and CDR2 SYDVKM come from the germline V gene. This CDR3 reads CASRWGSGSSGNTIYF. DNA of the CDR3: TGTGCCAGCAGGTGGGGTTCCGGGTCCTCTGGAAACACCATATATTTT.

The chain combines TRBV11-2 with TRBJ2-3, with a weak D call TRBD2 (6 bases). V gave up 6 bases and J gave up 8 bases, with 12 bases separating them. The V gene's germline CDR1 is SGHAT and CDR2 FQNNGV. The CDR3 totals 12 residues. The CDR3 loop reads CASRITGGTQYF. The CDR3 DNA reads TGTGCCAGCAGAATAACCGGGGGTACGCAGTATTTT.

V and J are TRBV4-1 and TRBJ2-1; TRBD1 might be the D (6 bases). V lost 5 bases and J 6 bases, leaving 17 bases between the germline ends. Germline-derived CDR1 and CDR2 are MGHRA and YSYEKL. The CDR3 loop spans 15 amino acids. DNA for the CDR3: TGCGCCAGCAGCGACACAGGGCGTGGTAGCAATGAGCAGTTCTTC. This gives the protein CASSDTGRGSNEQFF.

CDR3 amino acids: CSVAQTLTGSAFF. The CDR3 DNA reads as TGCAGCGTTGCCCAAACCCTAACAGGGTCAGCTTTCTTT. The chain employs TRBV29-1 and TRBJ1-1; TRBD1 might be the D (6 bases). This CDR3 is 13 amino acids long. Germline V gene lookup returns CDR1 SQVTM and CDR2 ANQGSEA. Trimming removed 4 bases at V and 10 bases at J, with 19 bases between. Using reference TRBV29-1 and TRBJ1-1 for the parts outside the CDR3, the full variable domain is SAVISQKPSRDICQRGTSLTIQCQVDSQVTMMFWYRQQPGQSLTLIATANQGSEATYESGFVIDKFPISRPNLTFSTLTVSNMSPEDSSIYLCSVAQTLTGSAFFGQGTRLTVV.

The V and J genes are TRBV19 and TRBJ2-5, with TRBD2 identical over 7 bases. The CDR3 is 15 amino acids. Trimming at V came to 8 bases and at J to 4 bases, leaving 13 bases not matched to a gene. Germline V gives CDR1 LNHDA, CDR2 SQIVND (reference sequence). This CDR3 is CASGAGAGNTETQYF. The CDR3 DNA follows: TGTGCCAGTGGGGCCGGAGCGGGGAATACAGAGACCCAGTACTTC.

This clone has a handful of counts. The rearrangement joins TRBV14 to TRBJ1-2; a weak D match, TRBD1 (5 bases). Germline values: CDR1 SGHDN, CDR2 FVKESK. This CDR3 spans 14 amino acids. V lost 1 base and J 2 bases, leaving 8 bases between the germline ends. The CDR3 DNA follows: TGTGCCAGCAGCCAAGTCGGGGGAAACTATGGCTACACCTTC. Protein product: CASSQVGGNYGYTF.

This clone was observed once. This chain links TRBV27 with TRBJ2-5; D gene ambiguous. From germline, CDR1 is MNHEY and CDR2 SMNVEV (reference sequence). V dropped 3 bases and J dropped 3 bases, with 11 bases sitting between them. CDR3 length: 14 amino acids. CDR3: CASSFRGGEETQYF. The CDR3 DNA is TGTGCCAGCAGTTTTCGCGGCGGAGAAGAGACCCAGTACTTC.

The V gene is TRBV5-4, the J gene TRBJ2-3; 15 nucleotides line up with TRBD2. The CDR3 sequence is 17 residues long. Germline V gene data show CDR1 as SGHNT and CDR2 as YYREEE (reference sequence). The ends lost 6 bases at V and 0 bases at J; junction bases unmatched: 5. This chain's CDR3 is CASTGTSGGLSTDTQYF. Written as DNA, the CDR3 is TGTGCCAGCACCGGGACTAGCGGGGGGCTCAGCACAGATACGCAGTATTTT.

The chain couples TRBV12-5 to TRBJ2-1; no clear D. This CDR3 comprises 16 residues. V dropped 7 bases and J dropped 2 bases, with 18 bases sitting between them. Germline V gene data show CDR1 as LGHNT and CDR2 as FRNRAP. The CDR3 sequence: CASAPHFVEPYNEQFF. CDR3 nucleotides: TGTGCTAGTGCCCCTCACTTCGTCGAACCCTACAATGAGCAGTTCTTC.

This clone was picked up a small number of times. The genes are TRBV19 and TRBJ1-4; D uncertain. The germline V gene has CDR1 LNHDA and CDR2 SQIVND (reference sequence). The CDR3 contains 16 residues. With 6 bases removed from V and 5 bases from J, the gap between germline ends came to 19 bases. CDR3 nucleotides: TGTGCCAGTAGAACTTCTTTAACTTGGCGGAATGAAAAACTGTTTTTT. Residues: CASRTSLTWRNEKLFF. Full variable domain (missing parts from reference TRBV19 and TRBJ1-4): DGGITQSPKYLFRKEGQNVTLSCEQNLNHDAMYWYRQDPGQGLRLIYYSQIVNDFQKGDIAEGYSVSREKKESFPLTVTSAQKNPTAFYLCASRTSLTWRNEKLFFGSGTQLSVL.

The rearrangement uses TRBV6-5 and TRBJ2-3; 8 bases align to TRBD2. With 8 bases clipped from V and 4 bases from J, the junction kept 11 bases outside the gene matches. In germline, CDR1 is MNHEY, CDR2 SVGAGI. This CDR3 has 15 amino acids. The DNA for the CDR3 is TGTGCCAGCGGACCAGGACTAGCCGACCCAGATACGCAGTATTTT. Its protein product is CASGPGLADPDTQYF.

For the CDR3, the DNA is TGCAGCGGGGGACAGATGGGCACTGAAGCTTTCTTT. This encodes CSGGQMGTEAFF. This rearrangement joins TRBV29-1 to TRBJ1-1; 7 bases agree with TRBD1. This CDR3 spans 12 amino acids. J was trimmed by 4 bases and V by 7 bases; bases with no gene match: 6. CDR1 and CDR2 (germline): SQVTM, ANQGSEA.

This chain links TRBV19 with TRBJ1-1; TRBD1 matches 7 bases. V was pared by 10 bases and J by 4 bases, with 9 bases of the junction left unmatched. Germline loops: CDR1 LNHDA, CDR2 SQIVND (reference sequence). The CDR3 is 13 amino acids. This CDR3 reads CATQTPGGTEAFF. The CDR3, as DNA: TGTGCCACCCAAACTCCAGGGGGCACTGAAGCTTTCTTT.

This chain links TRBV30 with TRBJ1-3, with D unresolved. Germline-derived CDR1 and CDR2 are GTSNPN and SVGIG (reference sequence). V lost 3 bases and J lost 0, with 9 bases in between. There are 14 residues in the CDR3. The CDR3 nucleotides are TGTGCCTGGAGGGCCGATTACTCTGGAAACACCATATATTTT. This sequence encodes CAWRADYSGNTIYF.

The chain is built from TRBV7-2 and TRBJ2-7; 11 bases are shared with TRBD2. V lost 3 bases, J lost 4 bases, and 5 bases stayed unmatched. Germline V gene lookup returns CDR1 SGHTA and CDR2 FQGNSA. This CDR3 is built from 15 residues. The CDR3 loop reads CASSFTSGGPYEQYF. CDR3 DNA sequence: TGTGCCAGCAGCTTCACTAGCGGGGGCCCGTACGAGCAGTACTTC.

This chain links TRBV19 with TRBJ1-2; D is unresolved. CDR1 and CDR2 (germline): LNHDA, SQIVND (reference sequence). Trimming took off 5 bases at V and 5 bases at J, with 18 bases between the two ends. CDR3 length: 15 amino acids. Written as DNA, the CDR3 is TGTGCCAGTAGTTCGACCTCTCTTGGGAGGTATGGCTACACCTTC. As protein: CASSSTSLGRYGYTF.

The CDR3 DNA reads as TGTGCCTGGAGTGTAGGAATCTCTGGGGCCAACGTCCTGACTTTC. This encodes CAWSVGISGANVLTF. The chain is built from TRBV30 and TRBJ2-6; D is ambiguous. There are 15 residues in the CDR3. Germline-derived CDR1 and CDR2 are GTSNPN and SVGIG (reference sequence). V lost 0 bases to trimming and J lost 0 bases, with 6 bases between them. Combining the CDR3 with reference TRBV30 and TRBJ2-6 gives the whole variable domain SQTIHQWPATLVQPVGSPLSLECTVEGTSNPNLYWYRQAAGRGLQLLFYSVGIGQISSEVPQNLSASRPQDRQFILSSKKLLLSDSGFYLCAWSVGISGANVLTFGAGSRLTVL.

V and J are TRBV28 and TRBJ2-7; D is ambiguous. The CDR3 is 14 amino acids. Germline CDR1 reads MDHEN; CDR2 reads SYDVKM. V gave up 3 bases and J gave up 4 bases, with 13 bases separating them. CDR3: CASSFIALAYEQYF. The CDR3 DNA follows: TGTGCCAGCAGTTTTATAGCATTGGCGTACGAGCAGTACTTC.

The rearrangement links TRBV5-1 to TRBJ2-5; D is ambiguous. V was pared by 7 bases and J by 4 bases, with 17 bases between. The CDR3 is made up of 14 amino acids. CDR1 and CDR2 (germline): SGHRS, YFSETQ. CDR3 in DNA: TGCGCCAGCGGGCGAGTAGATAGAGGAGAGACCCAGTACTTC. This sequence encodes CASGRVDRGETQYF. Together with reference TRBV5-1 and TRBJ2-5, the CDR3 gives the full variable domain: KAGVTQTPRYLIKTRGQQVTLSCSPISGHRSVSWYQQTPGQGLQFLFEYFSETQRNKGNFPGRFSGRQFSNSRSEMNVSTLELGDSALYLCASGRVDRGETQYFGPGTRLLVL.

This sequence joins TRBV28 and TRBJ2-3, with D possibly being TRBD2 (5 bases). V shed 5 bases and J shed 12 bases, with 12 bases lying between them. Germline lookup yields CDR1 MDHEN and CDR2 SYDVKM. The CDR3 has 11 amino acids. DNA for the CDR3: TGTGCCAGCAGTAGAGGACTTTCCCAGTATTTT. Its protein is CASSRGLSQYF.